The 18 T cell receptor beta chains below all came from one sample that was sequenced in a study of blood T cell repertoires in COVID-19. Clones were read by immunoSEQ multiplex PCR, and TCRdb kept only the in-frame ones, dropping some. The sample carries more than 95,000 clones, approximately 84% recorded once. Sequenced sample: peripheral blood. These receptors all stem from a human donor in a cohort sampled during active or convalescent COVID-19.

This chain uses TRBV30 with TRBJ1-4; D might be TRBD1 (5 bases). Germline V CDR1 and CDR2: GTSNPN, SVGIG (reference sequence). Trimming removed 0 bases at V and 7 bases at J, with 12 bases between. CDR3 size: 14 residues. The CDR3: CAWSVGRESEKLFF. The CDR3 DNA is TGTGCCTGGAGTGTGGGCAGGGAAAGTGAAAAACTGTTTTTT. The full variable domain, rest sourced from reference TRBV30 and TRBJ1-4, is SQTIHQWPATLVQPVGSPLSLECTVEGTSNPNLYWYRQAAGRGLQLLFYSVGIGQISSEVPQNLSASRPQDRQFILSSKKLLLSDSGFYLCAWSVGRESEKLFFGSGTQLSVL.

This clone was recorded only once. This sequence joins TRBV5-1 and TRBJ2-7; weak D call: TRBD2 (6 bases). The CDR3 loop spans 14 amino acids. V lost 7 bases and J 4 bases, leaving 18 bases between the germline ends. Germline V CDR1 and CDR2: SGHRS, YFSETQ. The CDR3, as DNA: TGCGCCAGCGGGGACCAACTCGGGAGTTACGAGCAGTACTTC. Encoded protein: CASGDQLGSYEQYF.

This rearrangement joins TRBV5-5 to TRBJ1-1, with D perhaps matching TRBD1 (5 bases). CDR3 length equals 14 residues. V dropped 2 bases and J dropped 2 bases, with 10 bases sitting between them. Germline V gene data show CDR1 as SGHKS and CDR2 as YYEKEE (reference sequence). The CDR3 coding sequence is TGTGCCAGCAGCTTAGGTTGGACAAACACTGAAGCTTTCTTT. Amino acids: CASSLGWTNTEAFF.

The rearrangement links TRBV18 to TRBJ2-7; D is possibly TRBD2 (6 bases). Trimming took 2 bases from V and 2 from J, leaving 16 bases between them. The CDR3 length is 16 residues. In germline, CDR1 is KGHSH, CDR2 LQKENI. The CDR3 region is CASSPFGSGITYEQYF. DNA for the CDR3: TGTGCCAGCTCACCATTCGGGAGCGGAATAACCTACGAGCAGTACTTC. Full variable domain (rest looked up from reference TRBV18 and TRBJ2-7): NAGVMQNPRHLVRRRGQEARLRCSPMKGHSHVYWYRQLPEEGLKFMVYLQKENIIDESGMPKERFSAEFPKEGPSILRIQQVVRGDSAAYFCASSPFGSGITYEQYFGPGTRLTVT.

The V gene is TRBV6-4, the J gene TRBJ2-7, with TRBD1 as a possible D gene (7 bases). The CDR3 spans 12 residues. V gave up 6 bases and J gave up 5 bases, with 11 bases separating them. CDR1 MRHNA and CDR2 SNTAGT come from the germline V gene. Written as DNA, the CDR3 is TGTGCCAGCAGGGAGGGGGCAGACGAGCAGTACTTC. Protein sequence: CASREGADEQYF.

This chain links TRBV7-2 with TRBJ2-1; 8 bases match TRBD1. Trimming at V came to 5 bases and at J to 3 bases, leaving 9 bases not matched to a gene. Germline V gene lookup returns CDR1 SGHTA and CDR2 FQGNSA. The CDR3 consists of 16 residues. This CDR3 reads CASSLQQGGHYNEQFF. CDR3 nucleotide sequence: TGTGCCAGCAGCCTACAACAGGGGGGCCACTACAATGAGCAGTTCTTC.

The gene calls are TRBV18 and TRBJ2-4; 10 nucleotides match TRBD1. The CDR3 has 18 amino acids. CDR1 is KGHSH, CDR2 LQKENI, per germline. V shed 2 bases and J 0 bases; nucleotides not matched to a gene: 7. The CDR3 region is CASSPGTGVDIAKNIQYF. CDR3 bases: TGTGCCAGCTCACCAGGGACAGGGGTGGATATAGCCAAAAACATTCAGTACTTC.

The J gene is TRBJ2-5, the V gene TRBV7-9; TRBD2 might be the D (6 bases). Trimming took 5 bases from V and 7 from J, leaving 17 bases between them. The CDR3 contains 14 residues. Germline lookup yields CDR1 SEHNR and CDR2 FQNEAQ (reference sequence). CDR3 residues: CASSIRRDHPTQYF. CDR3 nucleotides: TGTGCCAGCAGCATTAGGCGGGACCATCCGACCCAGTACTTC. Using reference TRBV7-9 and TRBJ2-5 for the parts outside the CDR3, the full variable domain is DTGVSQNPRHKITKRGQNVTFRCDPISEHNRLYWYRQTLGQGPEFLTYFQNEAQLEKSRLLSDRFSAERPKGSFSTLEIQRTEQGDSAMYLCASSIRRDHPTQYFGPGTRLLVL.

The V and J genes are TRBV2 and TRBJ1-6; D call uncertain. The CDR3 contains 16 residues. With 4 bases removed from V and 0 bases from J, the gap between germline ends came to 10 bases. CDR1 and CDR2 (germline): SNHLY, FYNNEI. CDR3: CASSGRRHSYNSPLHF. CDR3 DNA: TGTGCCAGCAGTGGGAGACGGCACTCCTATAATTCACCCCTCCACTTT.

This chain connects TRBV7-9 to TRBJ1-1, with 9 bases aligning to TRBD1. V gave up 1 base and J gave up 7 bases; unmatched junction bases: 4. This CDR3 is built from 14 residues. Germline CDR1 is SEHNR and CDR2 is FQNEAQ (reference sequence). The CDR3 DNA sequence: TGTGCCAGCAGCTTAGTAGGGACAGGGCTTGAAGCTTTCTTT. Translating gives CASSLVGTGLEAFF.

The CDR3: CASSRGAYEQYF. In DNA form, the CDR3 reads TGTGCCAGCAGCCGGGGGGCGTACGAGCAGTACTTC. This rearrangement joins TRBV7-2 to TRBJ2-7; tentative D call: TRBD2 (7 bases). CDR3 length equals 12 residues. The germline V and J ends were trimmed by 5 bases and 4 bases, with 9 bases remaining between them. Germline CDR1 and CDR2: SGHTA and FQGNSA.

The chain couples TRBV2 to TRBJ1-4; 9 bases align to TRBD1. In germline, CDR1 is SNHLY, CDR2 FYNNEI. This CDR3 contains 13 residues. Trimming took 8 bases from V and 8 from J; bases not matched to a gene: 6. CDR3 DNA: TGTGCCAGCCAGCGGGACAGGGCGGAAAAACTGTTTTTT. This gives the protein CASQRDRAEKLFF.

The CDR3 region is CASSPMTGANYEQYF. In DNA form, the CDR3 reads TGTGCCAGCTCACCGATGACAGGGGCTAACTACGAGCAGTACTTC. This chain uses TRBV18 with TRBJ2-7; 8 bases line up with TRBD1. The CDR3 is made up of 15 amino acids. Germline CDR1 is KGHSH and CDR2 is LQKENI. Trimming took 3 bases from V and 3 from J; bases not matched to a gene: 7.

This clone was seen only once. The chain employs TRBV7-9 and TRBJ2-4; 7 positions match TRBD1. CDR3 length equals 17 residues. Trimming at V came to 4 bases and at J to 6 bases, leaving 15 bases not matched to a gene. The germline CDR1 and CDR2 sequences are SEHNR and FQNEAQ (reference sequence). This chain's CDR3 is CASSSYLGQAERNIQYF. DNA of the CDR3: TGTGCCAGCAGCTCTTACCTTGGACAGGCGGAAAGAAACATTCAGTACTTC.

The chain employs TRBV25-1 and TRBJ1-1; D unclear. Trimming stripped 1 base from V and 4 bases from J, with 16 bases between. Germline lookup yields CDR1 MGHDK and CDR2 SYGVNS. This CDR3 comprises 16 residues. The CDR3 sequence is CASSESFRSIGTEAFF. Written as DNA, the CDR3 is TGTGCCAGCAGTGAATCCTTTCGTTCTATCGGCACTGAAGCTTTCTTT.

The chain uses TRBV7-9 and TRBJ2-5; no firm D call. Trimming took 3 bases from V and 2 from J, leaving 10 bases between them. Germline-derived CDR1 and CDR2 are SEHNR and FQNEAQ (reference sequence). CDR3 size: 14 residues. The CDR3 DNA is TGTGCCAGCAGCTTCGTTGCCGCGCAAGAGACCCAGTACTTC. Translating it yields CASSFVAAQETQYF.

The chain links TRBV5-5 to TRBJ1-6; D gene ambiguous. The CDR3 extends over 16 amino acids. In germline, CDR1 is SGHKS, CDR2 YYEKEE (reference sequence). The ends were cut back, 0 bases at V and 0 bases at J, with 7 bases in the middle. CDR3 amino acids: CASSLEPSSYNSPLHF. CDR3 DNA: TGTGCCAGCAGCTTGGAACCCAGCTCCTATAATTCACCCCTCCACTTT.

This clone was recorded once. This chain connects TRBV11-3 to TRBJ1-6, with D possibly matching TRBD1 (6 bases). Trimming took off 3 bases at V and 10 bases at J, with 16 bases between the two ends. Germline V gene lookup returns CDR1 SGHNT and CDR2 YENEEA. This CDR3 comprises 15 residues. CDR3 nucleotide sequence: TGTGCCAGCAGCTTTTCTCCAGGGGTGAGATCACCCCTCCACTTT. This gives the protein CASSFSPGVRSPLHF.